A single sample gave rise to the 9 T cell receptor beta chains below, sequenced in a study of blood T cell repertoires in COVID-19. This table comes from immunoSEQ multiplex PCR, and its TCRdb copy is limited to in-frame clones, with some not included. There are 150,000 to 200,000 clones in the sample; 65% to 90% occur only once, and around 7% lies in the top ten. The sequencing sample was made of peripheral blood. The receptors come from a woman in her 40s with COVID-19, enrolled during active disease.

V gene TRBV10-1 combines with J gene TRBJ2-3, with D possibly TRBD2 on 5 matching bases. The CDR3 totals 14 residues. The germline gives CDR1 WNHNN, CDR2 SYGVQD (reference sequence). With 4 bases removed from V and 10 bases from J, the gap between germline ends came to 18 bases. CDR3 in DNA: TGCGCCAGCAGTGGCAGCCGGACTCAAAGGGCGCAGTATTTT. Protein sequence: CASSGSRTQRAQYF.

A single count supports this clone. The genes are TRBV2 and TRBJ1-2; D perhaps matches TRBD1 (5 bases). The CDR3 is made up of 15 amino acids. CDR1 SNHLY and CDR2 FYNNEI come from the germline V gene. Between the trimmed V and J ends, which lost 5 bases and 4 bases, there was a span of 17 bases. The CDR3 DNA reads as TGTGCCAGCAGTCTTAATTGGGCAGGGCGCTATGGCTACACCTTC. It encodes CASSLNWAGRYGYTF.

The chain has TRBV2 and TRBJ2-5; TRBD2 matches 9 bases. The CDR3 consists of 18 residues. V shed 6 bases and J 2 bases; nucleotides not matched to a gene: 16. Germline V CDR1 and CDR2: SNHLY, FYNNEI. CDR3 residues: CASSPMGVAGALQETQYF. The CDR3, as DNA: TGTGCCAGCAGCCCCATGGGGGTAGCGGGGGCCCTACAAGAGACCCAGTACTTC.

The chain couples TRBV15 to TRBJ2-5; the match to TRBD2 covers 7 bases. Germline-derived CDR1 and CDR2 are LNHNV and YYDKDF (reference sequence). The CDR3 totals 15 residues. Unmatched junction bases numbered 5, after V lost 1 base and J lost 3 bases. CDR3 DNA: TGTGCCACCAGCAGAGGCAACAGCGGGGAAGAGACCCAGTACTTC. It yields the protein CATSRGNSGEETQYF. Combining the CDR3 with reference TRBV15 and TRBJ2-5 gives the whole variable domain DAMVIQNPRYQVTQFGKPVTLSCSQTLNHNVMYWYQQKSSQAPKLLFHYYDKDFNNEADTPDNFQSRRPNTSFCFLDIRSPGLGDTAMYLCATSRGNSGEETQYFGPGTRLLVL.

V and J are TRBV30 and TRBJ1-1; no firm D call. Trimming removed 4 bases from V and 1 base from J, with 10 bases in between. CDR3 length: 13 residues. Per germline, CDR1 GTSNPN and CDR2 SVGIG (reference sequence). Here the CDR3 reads CAWNFRGNTEAFF. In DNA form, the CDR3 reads TGTGCCTGGAATTTCCGGGGGAACACTGAAGCTTTCTTT.

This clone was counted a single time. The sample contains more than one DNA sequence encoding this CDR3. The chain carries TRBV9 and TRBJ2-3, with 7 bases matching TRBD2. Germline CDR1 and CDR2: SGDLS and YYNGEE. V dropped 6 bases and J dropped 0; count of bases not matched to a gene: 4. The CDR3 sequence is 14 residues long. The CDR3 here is CASNLGGSTDTQYF. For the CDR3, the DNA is TGTGCCAGCAACCTGGGAGGGAGCACAGATACGCAGTATTTT.

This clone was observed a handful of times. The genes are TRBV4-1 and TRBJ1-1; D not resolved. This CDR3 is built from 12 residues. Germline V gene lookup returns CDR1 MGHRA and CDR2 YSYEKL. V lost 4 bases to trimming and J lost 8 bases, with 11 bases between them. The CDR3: CASSRGWEEAFF. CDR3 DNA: TGCGCCAGCAGCCGAGGGTGGGAGGAAGCTTTCTTT.

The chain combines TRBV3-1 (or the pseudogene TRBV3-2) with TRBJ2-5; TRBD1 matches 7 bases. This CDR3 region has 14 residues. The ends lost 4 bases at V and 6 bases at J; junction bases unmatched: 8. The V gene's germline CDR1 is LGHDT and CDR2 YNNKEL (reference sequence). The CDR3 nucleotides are TGTGCCAGCAGCCTCCCTAAGACAGGGAAGACCCAGTACTTC. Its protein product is CASSLPKTGKTQYF.

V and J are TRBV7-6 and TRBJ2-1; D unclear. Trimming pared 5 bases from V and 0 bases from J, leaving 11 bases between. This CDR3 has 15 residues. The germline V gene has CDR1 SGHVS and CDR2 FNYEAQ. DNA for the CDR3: TGTGCCAGCAGCCAACAGCCGATCTCCTACAATGAGCAGTTCTTC. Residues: CASSQQPISYNEQFF. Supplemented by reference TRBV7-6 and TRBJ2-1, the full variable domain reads GAGVSQSPRYKVTKRGQDVALRCDPISGHVSLYWYRQALGQGPEFLTYFNYEAQQDKSGLPNDRFSAERPEGSISTLTIQRTEQRDSAMYRCASSQQPISYNEQFFGPGTRLTVL.